This entry lists 25 T cell receptor beta chains sequenced from one sample in a study of blood T cell repertoires in COVID-19. The repertoire was sequenced with immunoSEQ multiplex PCR; TCRdb's copy has only in-frame clones and lacks some. The data contain around 260,000 clones, around four fifths of them seen just once; the ten biggest clones take up over 8.5%. The source material was peripheral blood. Source of these receptors: a woman between 50 and 59 years old who had recovered from COVID-19.

The rearrangement links TRBV4-3 to TRBJ1-1; possibly TRBD1 for D (6 bases). This CDR3 spans 15 amino acids. Germline assignment: CDR1 LGHNA and CDR2 YSLEER. Deletions cut 5 bases from V and 2 bases from J, with 15 bases between. CDR3 DNA sequence: TGCGCCAGCAGCGAAACACAGGGTGTTAACACTGAAGCTTTCTTT. Amino acids: CASSETQGVNTEAFF.

The V gene is TRBV18, the J gene TRBJ1-5; D unclear. The CDR3 is made up of 13 amino acids. Trimming left V 3 bases short and J 6 bases short, with 9 bases between. The germline gives CDR1 KGHSH, CDR2 LQKENI. The CDR3, as DNA: TGTGCCAGCTCACCCGAGAGGGTTCAGCCCCAGCATTTT. Encoded protein: CASSPERVQPQHF.

V is TRBV28 and J is TRBJ1-1; 8 nucleotides line up with TRBD1. Germline-derived CDR1 and CDR2 are MDHEN and SYDVKM. The CDR3 extends over 19 amino acids. Unmatched junction bases numbered 14, after V lost 2 bases and J lost 0 bases. CDR3 bases: TGTGCCAGCAGTTTACCAGGACAGGGCTATGATTCGATGAACACTGAAGCTTTCTTT. It specifies CASSLPGQGYDSMNTEAFF.

The chain employs TRBV7-9 and TRBJ2-5; D not certain. The CDR3 sequence is 14 residues long. The germline CDR1 and CDR2 sequences are SEHNR and FQNEAQ (reference sequence). V was pared by 1 base and J by 0 bases, with 6 bases between. The CDR3 loop is CASSLVVYQETQYF. The CDR3, as DNA: TGTGCCAGCAGCTTAGTAGTGTACCAAGAGACCCAGTACTTC.

The chain links TRBV5-1 to TRBJ2-1, with a possible D match to TRBD2 (5 bases). Germline V gene data show CDR1 as SGHRS and CDR2 as YFSETQ. This CDR3 has 15 residues. The V end lost 0 bases, the J end lost 1 base, and 8 bases lay between the germline ends. The CDR3 DNA is TGCGCCAGCAGCTTGGGGACGGGATCCTACAATGAGCAGTTCTTC. Protein sequence: CASSLGTGSYNEQFF.

This clone was detected only once. The V and J genes are TRBV30 and TRBJ1-3, with TRBD1 matching over 8 bases. CDR1 and CDR2 from the germline V gene are GTSNPN and SVGIG (reference sequence). There are 12 residues in the CDR3. CDR3 residues: CAYRGSGNTIYF. The CDR3 DNA follows: TGTGCTTACAGGGGGTCTGGAAACACCATATATTTT.

This clone has a single count. This chain links TRBV7-9 with TRBJ2-5; TRBD1 aligns across 9 bases. There are 13 residues in the CDR3. Germline assignment: CDR1 SEHNR and CDR2 FQNEAQ (reference sequence). The V segment lost 5 bases and the J segment 6 bases; nucleotides outside the gene matches: 4. CDR3 loop: CASSLGQGKTQYF. The CDR3 coding sequence is TGTGCCAGCAGCCTAGGACAGGGGAAGACCCAGTACTTC.

This sequence joins TRBV3-1 (or the pseudogene TRBV3-2) and TRBJ2-1; D may be TRBD2 (6 bases). CDR3 length: 16 residues. Germline V gene data show CDR1 as LGHDT and CDR2 as YNNKEL (reference sequence). V was trimmed by 2 bases and J by 7 bases, leaving 18 bases between them. This CDR3 is CASSQSYGSLTNEQFF. In DNA form, the CDR3 reads TGTGCCAGCAGCCAATCATACGGGAGCTTAACGAATGAGCAGTTCTTC.

The table lists this clone with a count of one. The CDR3 region is CASSPRVSGELFF. The CDR3 bases are TGTGCCAGCAGCCCCAGGGTTAGCGGGGAGCTGTTTTTT. The chain joins TRBV11-2 to TRBJ2-2; the D gene is possibly TRBD1 (5 bases). The CDR3 is 13 residues long. Trimming cost V 5 bases and J 7 bases, with 11 bases left between them. The germline V gene encodes CDR1 SGHAT and CDR2 FQNNGV.

The CDR3 loop reads CSARGPAEAFF. Written as DNA, the CDR3 is TGCAGTGCCAGGGGGCCGGCTGAAGCTTTCTTT. The chain joins TRBV20-1 to TRBJ1-1, with 8 nucleotides matching TRBD1. J gave up 6 bases and V 6 bases, and 3 bases lay outside the gene matches. The CDR3 totals 11 residues. Per germline, CDR1 DFQATT and CDR2 SNEGSKA (reference sequence).

This sequence joins TRBV24-1 and TRBJ2-3; D might be TRBD1 (6 bases). Germline values: CDR1 KGHDR, CDR2 SFDVKD. V gave up 9 bases and J gave up 1 base, with 16 bases separating them. There are 15 residues in the CDR3. This chain's CDR3 is CATAPGRGGTDTQYF. The CDR3 nucleotides are TGTGCCACCGCCCCCGGCAGGGGCGGCACAGATACGCAGTATTTT.

The rearrangement links TRBV6-2 or TRBV6-3 to TRBJ2-1, with D unclear. Trimming removed 2 bases at V and 11 bases at J, with 10 bases between. CDR3 length equals 12 residues. CDR1 and CDR2 (germline): MNHEY, SVGEGT. The chain's CDR3 is CASSYPDIKQFF. The CDR3 nucleotides read TGTGCCAGCAGTTACCCTGACATTAAGCAGTTCTTC.

Only one count was recorded for this clone. The chain carries TRBV5-6 and TRBJ2-5, with 9 bases matching TRBD2. Germline V CDR1 and CDR2: SGHDT, YYEEEE. The V gene end was trimmed by 0 bases and the J gene end by 5 bases; junction bases not matched to a gene: 11. The CDR3 length is 17 residues. The CDR3 DNA reads TGTGCCAGCAGCTTGGCCTACGCGGGGGGGCCTAGTGAGACCCAGTACTTC. Its translation is CASSLAYAGGPSETQYF.

The chain couples TRBV19 to TRBJ2-1; TRBD2 matches 14 bases. After removal of 1 base from V and 1 base from J, the junction contained 0 bases not matched to a gene. The CDR3 runs to 17 residues. In germline, CDR1 is LNHDA, CDR2 SQIVND (reference sequence). This CDR3 is CASSIGLAGGSYNEQFF. CDR3 DNA sequence: TGTGCCAGTAGTATAGGACTAGCGGGAGGGTCCTACAATGAGCAGTTCTTC.

The CDR3 is CASSNGGYGEAFF. Here the CDR3 DNA reads TGTGCCAGCTCAAACGGGGGGTACGGTGAAGCTTTCTTT. The rearrangement uses TRBV18 and TRBJ1-1, with D tentatively TRBD1 (5 bases). Looked up from germline, CDR1 is KGHSH and CDR2 is LQKENI. The V gene lost 5 bases and the J gene lost 7 bases, with 14 bases spanning the gap. The length of the CDR3 is 13 residues.

The gene calls are TRBV3-1 (or the pseudogene TRBV3-2) and TRBJ2-5, with 8 bases identical to TRBD2. Losses at the gene ends were 0 bases for V and 1 base for J; bases not matched to a gene: 7. The CDR3 is 17 residues long. Germline V CDR1 and CDR2: LGHDT, YNNKEL (reference sequence). This CDR3 reads CASSQDPGGPCQETQYF. DNA of the CDR3: TGTGCCAGCAGCCAAGATCCGGGGGGGCCCTGCCAAGAGACCCAGTACTTC.

This clone was detected a few times. The J gene is TRBJ1-5, the V gene TRBV6-5; TRBD1 is a possible D gene (6 bases). Germline V gene lookup returns CDR1 MNHEY and CDR2 SVGAGI. Trimming cost V 2 bases and J 3 bases, with 14 bases left between them. The CDR3 length is 16 residues. Here the CDR3 DNA reads TGTGCCAGCAGTTACCCGCGGGGGGCTCTCAATCAGCCCCAGCATTTT. Protein sequence: CASSYPRGALNQPQHF.

The rearrangement links TRBV28 to TRBJ1-1; D is ambiguous. This CDR3 region has 12 residues. The germline V and J ends were trimmed by 5 bases and 8 bases, with 12 bases remaining between them. Germline CDR1 MDHEN, CDR2 SYDVKM. CDR3 sequence: CASSHPVGEAFF. The CDR3, as DNA: TGTGCCAGCAGTCACCCCGTCGGGGAAGCTTTCTTT.

This rearrangement joins TRBV28 to TRBJ1-5; 7 bases map to TRBD1. CDR1 and CDR2 (germline): MDHEN, SYDVKM. The CDR3 length is 15 residues. The V gene end was trimmed by 10 bases and the J gene end by 6 bases; junction bases not matched to a gene: 15. The CDR3 is CATLEVEGAGQPQHF. In DNA form, the CDR3 reads TGTGCCACCCTCGAGGTTGAGGGGGCTGGTCAGCCCCAGCATTTT.

The rearrangement joins TRBV27 to TRBJ2-4; TRBD1 is a possible D gene (6 bases). CDR3 length: 14 amino acids. The germline CDR1 and CDR2 sequences are MNHEY and SMNVEV (reference sequence). The V gene lost 8 bases and the J gene lost 4 bases, with 15 bases spanning the gap. The CDR3 region has the DNA TGTGCCAGCGCCCCTTGGCAGGGGAAAAACATTCAGTACTTC. Amino acid sequence: CASAPWQGKNIQYF.

This clone came up a few times. This chain connects TRBV28 to TRBJ2-2, with D tentatively TRBD1 (6 bases). The CDR3 is 15 amino acids. Trimming shortened V by 3 bases and J by 3 bases, and 11 bases separated the two germline ends. Germline values: CDR1 MDHEN, CDR2 SYDVKM. The CDR3 region has the DNA TGTGCCAGCAGTTTTGGGGGCCTCCACACCGGGGAGCTGTTTTTT. Translation gives CASSFGGLHTGELFF.

The chain links TRBV5-5 to TRBJ2-1; perhaps TRBD1 as D (5 bases). This CDR3 is 15 amino acids long. Per the germline V gene, CDR1 is SGHKS and CDR2 is YYEKEE (reference sequence). V lost 4 bases, J lost 0 bases, and 11 bases lay in between. CDR3: CASSLHRSSYNEQFF. CDR3 bases: TGTGCCAGCAGCCTTCACAGGTCCTCCTACAATGAGCAGTTCTTC.

This clone has more than one count but fewer than ten. J is TRBJ2-5 and V is TRBV7-9, with TRBD2 matching 8 bases. V was clipped by 1 base and J by 1 base; unmatched bases: 5. Per the germline V gene, CDR1 is SEHNR and CDR2 is FQNEAQ (reference sequence). This CDR3 is 16 amino acids long. In nucleotides, the CDR3 is TGTGCCAGCAGCTTAGGAACCACTAGCGGCCAAGAGACCCAGTACTTC. Translation: CASSLGTTSGQETQYF.

V gene TRBV4-3 combines with J gene TRBJ2-1; 7 bases align to TRBD2. V gave up 0 bases and J gave up 4 bases; unmatched junction bases: 6. The germline CDR1 and CDR2 sequences are LGHNA and YSLEER. The CDR3 covers 16 residues. The CDR3 loop is CASSQEGGGRYNEQFF. In DNA form, the CDR3 reads TGCGCCAGCAGCCAAGAGGGGGGGGGTCGATACAATGAGCAGTTCTTC.

The chain carries TRBV7-2 and TRBJ1-4; 8 bases are a match to TRBD1. CDR1 and CDR2 (germline): SGHTA, FQGNSA. Trimming removed 5 bases from V and 4 bases from J; junction bases left unmatched: 3. This CDR3 comprises 14 residues. The CDR3 is CASSRTGSNEKLFF. Here the CDR3 DNA reads TGTGCCAGCAGCCGGACAGGGAGTAATGAAAAACTGTTTTTT.